These 18 T cell receptor beta chains came from one sample sequenced in a study of shared clonotypes between healthy human individuals. Naive CD8 cells comprised CD45RO-negative, CCR7-positively selected cells, excluding terminally differentiated effector memory CD45RA+ cells. Assay used: immunoSEQ multiplex PCR; TCRdb lists only in-frame clones, some missing. The data show around 1.9 million clones, around 93% seen once. The sample consisted of naive CD8+ T cells from PBMCs. These receptors all come from a man aged 18 to 29 in good health. Some clones in this sample may be carry-over from other donors' samples.

The chain has TRBV15 and TRBJ1-5; D is perhaps TRBD1 (5 bases). Trimming pared 0 bases from V and 11 bases from J, leaving 17 bases between. The CDR3 is 15 residues long. The germline CDR1 and CDR2 sequences are LNHNV and YYDKDF (reference sequence). CDR3 in DNA: TGTGCCACCAGCAGAGAGACAGTAGCTAAGGAGACCCAGCATTTT. Its protein product is CATSRETVAKETQHF. The full variable domain, its missing parts supplied by reference TRBV15 and TRBJ1-5, is DAMVIQNPRYQVTQFGKPVTLSCSQTLNHNVMYWYQQKSSQAPKLLFHYYDKDFNNEADTPDNFQSRRPNTSFCFLDIRSPGLGDTAMYLCATSRETVAKETQHFGDGTRLSIL.

The chain employs TRBV7-3 and TRBJ2-4, with D maybe TRBD1 (7 bases). CDR1 and CDR2 (germline): SGHTA, FQGTGA. The CDR3 extends over 17 amino acids. V shed 5 bases and J shed 1 base, with 18 bases lying between them. For the CDR3, the DNA is TGTGCCAGCAGCCCCCCAGACAGGGAGGAGGCCAAAAACATTCAGTACTTC. Protein sequence: CASSPPDREEAKNIQYF.

V gene TRBV27 combines with J gene TRBJ2-2; D gene uncertain. This CDR3 is 13 amino acids long. CDR1 and CDR2 from the germline V gene are MNHEY and SMNVEV (reference sequence). Trimming stripped 6 bases from V and 6 bases from J, with 11 bases between. CDR3 sequence (DNA): TGTGCCAGCAGACCAGGTATCTCCGGGGAGCTGTTTTTT. Its translation is CASRPGISGELFF.

This chain joins TRBV27 and TRBJ2-4, with TRBD2 identical over 15 bases. The CDR3 is made up of 15 amino acids. Germline V gene sequence: CDR1 MNHEY, CDR2 SMNVEV (reference sequence). V gave up 5 bases and J gave up 15 bases; unmatched junction bases: 11. The DNA for the CDR3 is TGTGCCAGCAGTACAACCTCCGGGACTAGCGGGAGGCGGTACTTC. Translating gives CASSTTSGTSGRRYF.

The chain recombines TRBV6-5 with TRBJ2-2; D is possibly TRBD1 (6 bases). The CDR3 is 14 amino acids. Germline V gene data show CDR1 as MNHEY and CDR2 as SVGAGI. V was trimmed by 6 bases and J by 6 bases, leaving 14 bases between them. In nucleotides, the CDR3 is TGTGCCAGCAGAAAATCACAGGGTTCCGGGGAGCTGTTTTTT. Protein product: CASRKSQGSGELFF.

The chain couples TRBV5-6 to TRBJ1-2; D is undetermined. V lost 2 bases to trimming and J lost 12 bases, with 20 bases between them. The CDR3 contains 14 residues. Germline V gene data show CDR1 as SGHDT and CDR2 as YYEEEE. CDR3 coding DNA: TGTGCCAGCAGCTTATCGCAGGCCGAGGCTAGAGACACCTTC. It translates to CASSLSQAEARDTF.

This clone was counted once. The chain couples TRBV19 to TRBJ2-2; 13 bases are shared with TRBD2. CDR3 length: 16 residues. Germline lookup yields CDR1 LNHDA and CDR2 SQIVND (reference sequence). Trimming cost V 7 bases and J 6 bases; bases outside gene matches: 8. CDR3 residues: CASIRLAGGRAGELFF. Here the CDR3 DNA reads TGTGCCAGTATCCGACTAGCGGGAGGTCGGGCCGGGGAGCTGTTTTTT.

The rearrangement uses TRBV4-3 and TRBJ2-1; 7 bases fit TRBD1. This CDR3 contains 16 residues. Germline V gene sequence: CDR1 LGHNA, CDR2 YSLEER. J gave up 2 bases and V 4 bases, and 8 bases lay outside the gene matches. Here the CDR3 reads CASSPQTGWPYNEQFF. In nucleotides, the CDR3 is TGCGCCAGCAGCCCCCAGACAGGGTGGCCCTACAATGAGCAGTTCTTC.

The chain recombines TRBV4-3 with TRBJ1-1; no definite D call. The CDR3 is 15 amino acids. Trimming left V 2 bases short and J 5 bases short, with 15 bases between. Germline V lookup: CDR1 LGHNA, CDR2 YSLEER. The CDR3 sequence: CASSQNQEGGTEAFF. CDR3 DNA: TGCGCCAGCAGCCAAAATCAGGAGGGAGGGACTGAAGCTTTCTTT.

This sequence joins TRBV7-6 and TRBJ2-3; TRBD1 or TRBD2 may be the D gene (5 bases each). Germline V gene data show CDR1 as SGHVS and CDR2 as FNYEAQ. The CDR3 extends over 14 amino acids. Trimming stripped 4 bases from V and 5 bases from J, with 13 bases between. In DNA, the CDR3 is TGTGCCAGCAGCTCGAGGGGTAATATAGATACGCAGTATTTT. Protein sequence: CASSSRGNIDTQYF.

The chain links TRBV2 to TRBJ1-2; D ambiguous. From germline, CDR1 is SNHLY and CDR2 FYNNEI. The V and J ends lost 9 bases and 0 bases respectively, with 23 bases between them. The length of the CDR3 is 17 residues. CDR3 loop: CASRPHDLFTANYGYTF. DNA for the CDR3: TGTGCCAGTAGGCCGCACGACCTTTTCACAGCTAACTATGGCTACACCTTC.

This chain uses TRBV7-9 with TRBJ2-2; D not certain. The germline CDR1 and CDR2 sequences are SEHNR and FQNEAQ (reference sequence). V was shortened by 1 base and J by 6 bases, with 12 bases between the two germline ends. The CDR3 covers 15 residues. This chain's CDR3 is CASSLVPPPPGELFF. The CDR3 bases are TGTGCCAGCAGCTTAGTCCCCCCCCCGCCCGGGGAGCTGTTTTTT. The complete variable domain, with remaining parts taken from reference TRBV7-9 and TRBJ2-2, reads DTGVSQNPRHKITKRGQNVTFRCDPISEHNRLYWYRQTLGQGPEFLTYFQNEAQLEKSRLLSDRFSAERPKGSFSTLEIQRTEQGDSAMYLCASSLVPPPPGELFFGEGSRLTVL.

The chain joins TRBV9 to TRBJ2-3, with TRBD2 identical over 8 bases. J was trimmed by 2 bases and V by 4 bases; bases with no gene match: 6. Germline V gene sequence: CDR1 SGDLS, CDR2 YYNGEE. CDR3 size: 15 residues. This chain's CDR3 is CASSLRAGDTDTQYF. The CDR3 DNA follows: TGTGCCAGCAGCCTTCGAGCGGGGGACACAGATACGCAGTATTTT.

The chain has TRBV18 and TRBJ2-7; perhaps D is TRBD1 or TRBD2 (6 bases each). The germline V gene encodes CDR1 KGHSH and CDR2 LQKENI. The CDR3 is made up of 17 amino acids. Trimming removed 6 bases at V and 1 base at J, with 22 bases between. CDR3 sequence: CASSTERDTSTSYEQYF. The CDR3 DNA follows: TGTGCCAGCTCGACTGAAAGGGACACTAGCACATCCTACGAGCAGTACTTC.

This sequence joins TRBV7-6 and TRBJ2-5; D gene ambiguous. The CDR3 has 13 amino acids. The germline V and J ends were trimmed by 2 bases and 1 base, with 5 bases remaining between them. Germline lookup yields CDR1 SGHVS and CDR2 FNYEAQ. In DNA form, the CDR3 reads TGTGCCAGCAGCTTAAGACCCCAAGAGACCCAGTACTTC. Translation gives CASSLRPQETQYF.

This clone was counted between two and nine times. The same CDR3 can be traced to other DNA sequences in this sample. This chain connects TRBV11-2 to TRBJ2-2, with TRBD1 as a possible D gene (6 bases). With 0 bases removed from V and 4 bases from J, the gap between germline ends came to 6 bases. The germline gives CDR1 SGHAT, CDR2 FQNNGV. This CDR3 has 14 residues. CDR3 nucleotide sequence: TGTGCCAGCAGCTTAGACAGGGGCACCGGGGAGCTGTTTTTT. Translation gives CASSLDRGTGELFF.

This clone was observed once. The chain recombines TRBV28 with TRBJ2-7; possibly TRBD1 for D (6 bases). There are 16 residues in the CDR3. Germline CDR1 MDHEN, CDR2 SYDVKM. The ends were cut back, 3 bases at V and 1 base at J, with 16 bases in the middle. The chain's CDR3 is CASSFNRDTYSYEQYF. DNA for the CDR3: TGTGCCAGCAGTTTCAACCGGGACACTTATTCCTACGAGCAGTACTTC.

The gene calls are TRBV5-1 and TRBJ2-3, with TRBD1 identical over 7 bases. Germline loops: CDR1 SGHRS, CDR2 YFSETQ. V shed 4 bases, J shed 10 bases, and the junction held 3 bases outside the gene matches. CDR3 size: 11 residues. The CDR3 loop reads CASSQTGPQYF. As DNA, the CDR3 is TGCGCCAGCAGCCAGACAGGGCCGCAGTATTTT.